This T cell receptor (beta chain) originates from a study of T cell responses to AZD1222 COVID-19 vaccine. Study results and caveats: Without day 14 samples, only post-peak T cell repertoires were studied. Nearly half of spike-specific TCRs reportedly go after variant regions that carry no mutations. Spike-specific TCR breadth and depth were elevated following two AZD1222 doses. The donor cohort was predominantly white British with a female majority, and clonal diversity may have been underestimated.

The CDR3 runs 13 residues. CDR1 and CDR2 (germline): WNHNN, SYGVQD (reference sequence). The germline V and J ends were trimmed by 3 bases and 11 bases, with 16 bases remaining between them. Sequencing was performed with immunoSEQ multiplex PCR; in TCRdb, only in-frame clones are kept and a portion is missing. Here the sample spans roughly 79,000 clones, around 80% being singletons. Of note for this clone: What it recognizes is unknown.

The J gene is TRBJ1-1, the V gene TRBV10-1; weak D call: TRBD1 (6 bases). The TCR was taken from an adult in good health. Sequenced material: peripheral blood, taken on day 0 of AZD1222 vaccination. DNA of the CDR3: TGCGCCAGCAGTGACTCACAGGGCCGACCCGCTTTCTTT. Translating gives CASSDSQGRPAFF.